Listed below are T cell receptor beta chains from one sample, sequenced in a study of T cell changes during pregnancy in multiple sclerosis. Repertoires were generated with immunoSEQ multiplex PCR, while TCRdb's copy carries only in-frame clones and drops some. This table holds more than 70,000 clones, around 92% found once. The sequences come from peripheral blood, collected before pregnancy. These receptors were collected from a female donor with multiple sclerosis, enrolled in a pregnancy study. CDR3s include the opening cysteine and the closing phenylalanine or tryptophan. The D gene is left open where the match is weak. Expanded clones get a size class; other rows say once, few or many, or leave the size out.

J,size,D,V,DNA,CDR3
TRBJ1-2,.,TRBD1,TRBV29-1,TGCAGCGTTCTCCGACAGGGGGCGAATGGCTACACCTTC,CSVLRQGANGYTF
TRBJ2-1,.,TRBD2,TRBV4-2,TGTGCCAGCAGCCAAGATCTCAGCGGGAGAACCCCCTCCTACAATGAGCAGTTCTTC,CASSQDLSGRTPSYNEQFF
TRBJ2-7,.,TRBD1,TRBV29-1,TGCAGCGTTGAAGCCCCCGGGACAGGGGTCCACGAGCAGTACTTC,CSVEAPGTGVHEQYF
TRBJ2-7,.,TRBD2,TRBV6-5,TGTGCCAGCAGTTTCCGACTAGCGGGAGGGCCTTACGAGCAGTACTTC,CASSFRLAGGPYEQYF
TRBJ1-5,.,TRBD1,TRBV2,TGTGCCAGCAACAGGGGGAATCAGCCCCAGCATTTT,CASNRGNQPQHF
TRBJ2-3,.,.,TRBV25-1,TGTGCCAGCAGTGCCGTCCAGGGGAGGGCAGATACGCAGTATTTT,CASSAVQGRADTQYF
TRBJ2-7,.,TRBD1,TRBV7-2,TGTGCCAGCAGCTTAGGCTCCGGGACAGGGTCCTACGAGCAGTACTTC,CASSLGSGTGSYEQYF
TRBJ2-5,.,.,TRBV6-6,TGTGCCGGCAGTAAGACAGGTCCGGAGACCCAGTACTTC,CAGSKTGPETQYF
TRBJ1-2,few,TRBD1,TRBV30,TGTGCCTGGAGTTCAGGGGGTAACGGTGTCTACACCTTC,CAWSSGGNGVYTF
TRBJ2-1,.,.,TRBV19,TGTGCCAGTAGCCGGACTCCAGGGGATGAGCAGTTCTTC,CASSRTPGDEQFF
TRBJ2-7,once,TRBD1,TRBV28,TGTGCCAGCAGTCCACAGGGGTTCGAGCAGTACTTC,CASSPQGFEQYF
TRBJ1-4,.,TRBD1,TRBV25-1,TGTGCCAGCAGTGAGCCCACAGGGGCCGATAATGAAAAACTGTTTTTT,CASSEPTGADNEKLFF
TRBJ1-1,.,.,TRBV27,TGTGCCAGCAGTTTAAGTTTCGGGTCGGGGGGTGAAGCTTTCTTT,CASSLSFGSGGEAFF
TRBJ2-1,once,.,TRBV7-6,TGTGCCAGCAGCCCGCGACAAAAAGCATACAATGAGCAGTTCTTC,CASSPRQKAYNEQFF
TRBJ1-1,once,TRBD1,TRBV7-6,TGTGCCAGCAGCTTGGAACAGGGGGGGAACACTGAAGCTTTCTTT,CASSLEQGGNTEAFF
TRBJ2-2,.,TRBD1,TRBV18,TGTGCCAGCTCGCGTGGACAGGGGGCGAACACCGGGGAGCTGTTTTTT,CASSRGQGANTGELFF
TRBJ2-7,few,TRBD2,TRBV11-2,TGTGCCAGCAGCTTAGGGGTGACTAGCGGAGCCTACGAGCAGTACTTC,CASSLGVTSGAYEQYF
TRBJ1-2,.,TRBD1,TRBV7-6,TGTGCCAGCAGCTTATACGTAGGGGGCGACGCCTATGGCTACACCTTC,CASSLYVGGDAYGYTF
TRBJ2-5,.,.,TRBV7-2,TGTGCCAGCAGGTCGGTCGTGACCCAGTACTTC,CASRSVVTQYF
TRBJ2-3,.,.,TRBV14,TGTGCCAGCAGCCCTACTAGCTATAGCACAGATACGCAGTATTTT,CASSPTSYSTDTQYF
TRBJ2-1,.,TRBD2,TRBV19,TGTGCCAGTAGTCCTTTGCGGGAGGTCCCCTACAATGAGCAGTTCTTC,CASSPLREVPYNEQFF
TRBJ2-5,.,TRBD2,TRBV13,TGTGCCAGCAGCCCGTACGACGGGGGGGCTAAAGAGACCCAGTACTTC,CASSPYDGGAKETQYF
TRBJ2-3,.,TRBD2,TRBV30,TGTGCCTGGAGTCCGACTGGGGGGGACCTCACAGATACGCAGTATTTT,CAWSPTGGDLTDTQYF
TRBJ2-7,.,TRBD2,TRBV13,TGTGCCAGCAGCCCGCGGACTAGCGGGATACACGAGCAGTACTTC,CASSPRTSGIHEQYF
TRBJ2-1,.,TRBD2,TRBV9,TGTGCCAGCAGCGCCCAACCGGGACTAGCGGGCCATGAGCAGTTCTTC,CASSAQPGLAGHEQFF
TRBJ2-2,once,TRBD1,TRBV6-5,TGTGCCACGCACCCTACAGGGGGTGGGACCGGGGAGCTGTTTTTT,CATHPTGGGTGELFF
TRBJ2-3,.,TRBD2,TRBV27,TGTGCCAGCAGTTGGAGTAGCGGGAGTGCAGATACGCAGTATTTT,CASSWSSGSADTQYF